A selection of T cell receptor beta chains follows, all from one sample in a study of blood T cell repertoires in COVID-19. Sequencing used immunoSEQ multiplex PCR; TCRdb keeps in-frame clones, though not all of them. The repertoire includes 100,000 to 150,000 clones, more than 80% of them detected once, and less than 15% sits in the top ten. Sequences were obtained from peripheral blood. Source of these receptors: a woman in her fifties or sixties with acute or convalescent COVID-19. Each CDR3 is given with its conserved first and last residue. Each record gives: clone size, V gene, D gene, J gene, CDR3 DNA, CDR3 protein. D genes are given only for firm matches. The size entry is marked missing in some rows and otherwise reads once, few, many or a size class.

>-|TRBV6-5|-|TRBJ1-2
TGTGCCAGCAGTTCTAACCACTATGGCTACACCTTC
CASSSNHYGYTF
>-|TRBV5-6|-|TRBJ2-7
TGTGCCAGCAGCTTGTCAGCGGCTGCTCCTGGGTACGAGCAGTACTTC
CASSLSAAAPGYEQYF
>-|TRBV27|-|TRBJ1-1
TGTGCCAGCAGTTTATCAGGCAGGGGATTTGACCGGGCGAACACTGAAGCTTTCTTT
CASSLSGRGFDRANTEAFF
>few|TRBV30|-|TRBJ1-2
TGTGCCTGGAGTGTATTGCAGGGACATGGTGGCTACACCTTC
CAWSVLQGHGGYTF
>-|TRBV6-5|TRBD2|TRBJ2-1
TGTGCCAGCAGTTACGGAGCGGGGGCATACAATGAGCAGTTCTTC
CASSYGAGAYNEQFF
>-|TRBV7-3|TRBD1|TRBJ1-5
TGTGCCAGCAGCTTCGGGACAGATCAGCCCCAGCATTTT
CASSFGTDQPQHF
>-|TRBV5-8|-|TRBJ1-5
TGTGCCAGCAGCTACAGGGAGGGTCAGCCCCAGCATTTT
CASSYREGQPQHF
>-|TRBV5-6|TRBD1|TRBJ1-6
TGTGCCAGCAGCCTGGGACAGACCTATTCACCCCTCCACTTT
CASSLGQTYSPLHF
>-|TRBV5-4|-|TRBJ2-7
TGTGCCAGCAGCACGGGGGGCGGGGGCCGAGGGGTGGAGCAGTACTTC
CASSTGGGGRGVEQYF
>-|TRBV24-1|-|TRBJ1-1
TGTGCCACCAGTGCCATGACAGGTGAAGCTTTCTTT
CATSAMTGEAFF
>few|TRBV5-5|TRBD2|TRBJ2-1
TGTGCCAGCTTCACCCTCCGGGGGGGAGGTTTCAATGAGCAGTTCTTC
CASFTLRGGGFNEQFF
>-|TRBV19|TRBD1|TRBJ1-2
TGTGCCAGTACGACAGGGGCAACGAACTATGGCTACACCTTC
CASTTGATNYGYTF
>-|TRBV3-1/TRBV3-2|-|TRBJ1-6
TGTGCCAGCAGCCAAGTCGCGAATTCACCCCTCCACTTT
CASSQVANSPLHF
>-|TRBV5-1|TRBD1|TRBJ1-1
TGCGCCAGCAGCCTCAGCCGTAGGCCGGCCGGGACAGGGGGTTGGAGAACTGAAGCTTTCTTT
CASSLSRRPAGTGGWRTEAFF
>-|TRBV5-6|-|TRBJ1-3
TGTGCCAGCAGCCAGGGGACGACTGGAAACACCATATATTTT
CASSQGTTGNTIYF
>once|TRBV5-1|-|TRBJ1-1
TGCGCCAGCAGCTTACATAACGTGAACACTGAAGCTTTCTTT
CASSLHNVNTEAFF
>-|TRBV7-8|TRBD2|TRBJ2-1
TGTGCCAGCATCCCGGCTCGCGTGATTGTAGCGGGGGTCTACAATGAGCAGTTCTTC
CASIPARVIVAGVYNEQFF
>-|TRBV19|-|TRBJ1-1
TGTGCCAGTAGTACCAGACAGCGACTGAACACTGAAGCTTTCTTT
CASSTRQRLNTEAFF
>-|TRBV5-1|-|TRBJ1-4
TGCGCCAGCAGCTTAAGAGGAATTAATGAAAAACTGTTTTTT
CASSLRGINEKLFF
>-|TRBV29-1|-|TRBJ2-3
TGCAGCGTTGAGAAGCAGGGAACAGATACGCAGTATTTT
CSVEKQGTDTQYF
>-|TRBV7-3|-|TRBJ2-3
TGTGCCAGCAGCTTATCTCCGTCAGATACGCAGTATTTT
CASSLSPSDTQYF
>few|TRBV12-3/TRBV12-4|TRBD1|TRBJ2-1
TGTGCCAGCAGTTTTGGGACAGGGAATGAGCAGTTCTTC
CASSFGTGNEQFF
>-|TRBV7-3|-|TRBJ2-5
TGTGCCAGCAGCTTATCCGGGACTCCCCAGGAGACCCAGTACTTC
CASSLSGTPQETQYF
>-|TRBV18|TRBD1|TRBJ1-2
TGTGCCAGCTCACCCGACCACAGGGGGCCCGATGGCTACACCTTC
CASSPDHRGPDGYTF
>-|TRBV29-1|-|TRBJ1-1
TGCAGCGCCCGATCTAGGAGGATGAACACTGAAGCTTTCTTT
CSARSRRMNTEAFF
>few|TRBV30|-|TRBJ1-1
TGTGCCTGGAGTGTACGAGGGAACACTGAAGCTTTCTTT
CAWSVRGNTEAFF
>-|TRBV30|TRBD1|TRBJ1-4
TGTGCCTGGAGTGATCCACCGGGACAGGGGACTGAAAAACTGTTTTTT
CAWSDPPGQGTEKLFF
>-|TRBV7-9|-|TRBJ1-3
TGTGCCAGCAGCCCCAGTTCTGGAAACACCATATATTTT
CASSPSSGNTIYF
>-|TRBV19|-|TRBJ1-2
TGTGCCAGTCTCGAGGGCTATGGCTACACCTTC
CASLEGYGYTF
>-|TRBV27|TRBD2|TRBJ2-1
TGTGCCAGCAGTTTAGCGGAGGGACTATGGAATGAGCAGTTCTTC
CASSLAEGLWNEQFF
>-|TRBV29-1|-|TRBJ1-1
TGCAGCGCCGGTCTTGGGAGGAACACTGAAGCTTTCTTT
CSAGLGRNTEAFF
>-|TRBV4-1|-|TRBJ1-2
TGCGCCAGCAGCCAAGATTTGGGTCGTAAGGGGTCTGGTGGCTACACCTTC
CASSQDLGRKGSGGYTF
>-|TRBV5-4|-|TRBJ1-2
TGTGCCAGCAGCTTTGGGGGGAGGGAATGCACCTTC
CASSFGGRECTF
>once|TRBV6-2/TRBV6-3|-|TRBJ1-5
TGTGCCAGCAGGTACACATACAATCAGCCCCAGCATTTT
CASRYTYNQPQHF
>-|TRBV19|-|TRBJ1-4
TGTGCCAGTTCGACTGGCGAAAAACTGTTTTTT
CASSTGEKLFF
>large|TRBV2|TRBD2|TRBJ2-3
TGTGCCAGCACAGGACTAGCGGGGTACACAGATACGCAGTATTTT
CASTGLAGYTDTQYF
>-|TRBV3-1/TRBV3-2|TRBD1|TRBJ1-5
TGTGCCAGCAGCCAGACAGGGATCAATCAGCCCCAGCATTTT
CASSQTGINQPQHF
>once|TRBV6-1|-|TRBJ1-1
TGTGCCAGCAGTGAAGACAGGGTTAGAGCTTTCTTT
CASSEDRVRAFF
>-|TRBV5-6|TRBD1|TRBJ1-2
TGTGCCAGCAGCTTGGCGACAGGGCACTATGGCTACACCTTC
CASSLATGHYGYTF
>few|TRBV4-1|-|TRBJ1-2
TGCGCCAGCAGCCAAGATACGGAGATGAACTATGGCTACACCTTC
CASSQDTEMNYGYTF
>-|TRBV19|TRBD2|TRBJ2-1
TGTGCCAGTAGTGGGGGAACTAGCGGGGTCAATGAGCAGTTCTTC
CASSGGTSGVNEQFF
>once|TRBV9|TRBD2|TRBJ2-3
TGTGCCAGCAGCGTAGGCGGGGGTGGAGATACGCAGTATTTT
CASSVGGGGDTQYF
>medium-sized|TRBV25-1|-|TRBJ2-3
TGTGCCAGCAGTGAGGCCGAGAACAGGGCTCCGAGCACAGATACGCAGTATTTT
CASSEAENRAPSTDTQYF
>-|TRBV7-6|-|TRBJ2-1
TGTGCCAGCAGCTTATTAGTGGCGGGCCAGAATTTTTACAATGAGCAGTTCTTC
CASSLLVAGQNFYNEQFF
>once|TRBV7-9|-|TRBJ1-5
TGTGCCAGCAGCCCCATTGGGGGCAATAGCAATCAGCCCCAGCATTTT
CASSPIGGNSNQPQHF
>-|TRBV24-1|-|TRBJ1-1
TGTGCCACCAGTGGTGGGCAGACTGAAGCTTTCTTT
CATSGGQTEAFF
>-|TRBV7-9|-|TRBJ1-6
TGTGCCAGCAGCTTGGACAGCTCCTATAATTCACCCCTCCACTTT
CASSLDSSYNSPLHF
>-|TRBV19|-|TRBJ1-4
TGTGCCAGTAGTATGAGTGCAACTAATGAAAAACTGTTTTTT
CASSMSATNEKLFF
>-|TRBV7-8|-|TRBJ2-7
TGTGCCAGCAGCTTAATCGGACAGTCCTACGAGCAGTACTTC
CASSLIGQSYEQYF
>few|TRBV29-1|-|TRBJ1-6
TGCAGCGACGGGGGACGTTGTTCAAATTCACCCCTCCACTTT
CSDGGRCSNSPLHF
>-|TRBV3-1/TRBV3-2|-|TRBJ1-1
TGTGCCAGCAGCCGGACGGACAGTACTGAAGCTTTCTTT
CASSRTDSTEAFF
>-|TRBV6-2/TRBV6-3|-|TRBJ1-6
TGTGCCAGCAGTTCGGGTAGACAGCTTGAAGCACCCCTCCACTTT
CASSSGRQLEAPLHF